The rows below give T cell receptor beta chains drawn from one sample of a study of metastatic and nonmetastatic thyroid tumors. With MiXCR, TCRdb called clones anew from the PCR reads. The sample holds 15,000 or so clones, 13% seen once. Sequenced sample: blood. Receptors were obtained from a female donor with papillary thyroid cancer or a benign thyroid nodule (not recorded which). Some clones in this sample may be carry-over from other donors' samples. Each CDR3 is given with its conserved first and last residue. D genes are given only for firm matches. Some rows mark clone size as missing; the rest say once, few, many or name a class of expanded clone.

D	V	size	J	DNA	CDR3
.	TRBV20-1	many	TRBJ1-1	TGCAGTGAGGGGGGAGACACTGAAGCTTTCTTT	CSEGGDTEAFF
.	TRBV5-6	many	TRBJ1-3	TGTGCCAGCGGGGGACTAAACTCTGGAAACACCATATATTTT	CASGGLNSGNTIYF
TRBD2	TRBV20-1	many	TRBJ2-3	TGCAGTGCTAGAGTGACCGGGGGGACAGATACGCAGTATTTT	CSARVTGGTDTQYF
.	TRBV7-9	.	TRBJ2-5	TGTGCCAGCAGCTTGCAGGGAGAGACCCAGTACTTC	CASSLQGETQYF
.	TRBV20-1	many	TRBJ2-4	TGCAGTGTCCCTCGGGGCGGGGCTCTAGCCAAAAACATTCAGTACTTC	CSVPRGGALAKNIQYF
TRBD1	TRBV5-1	.	TRBJ1-1	TGCGCCAGCAGCTTGTACACAGGGGCCGAACAAGTCGCTTTCTTT	CASSLYTGAEQVAFF
.	TRBV27	many	TRBJ1-1	TGTGCCAGCAGTTTAGCGGGGGGAGGCGCTGAAGCTTTCTTT	CASSLAGGGAEAFF
.	TRBV5-1	.	TRBJ2-1	TGCGCCAGCAGACTGGGTTCTAGCGATGAGCAGTTCTTC	CASRLGSSDEQFF
.	TRBV5-1	many	TRBJ2-7	TGCGCCAGCAGCTTGGCCAAGGGTTACGAGCAGTACTTC	CASSLAKGYEQYF
.	TRBV28	medium-sized	TRBJ2-7	TGTGCCAGCAGGGGGGAGACCGTAGCCCAGCAGTACTTC	CASRGETVAQQYF
.	TRBV3-1	many	TRBJ2-7	TGTGCCAGCAGCCAAGATCTGGGGACGTTAGCCTACGAGCAGTACTTC	CASSQDLGTLAYEQYF
.	TRBV6-2/TRBV6-3	.	TRBJ1-1	TGTGCCAGTAGTTTCCCCGGGACAGAAGCTTTCTTT	CASSFPGTEAFF
.	TRBV4-1	many	TRBJ1-4	TGCGCCAGCAGCCAAGTGAAGGGGAACAATGAAAAACTGTTTTTT	CASSQVKGNNEKLFF
.	TRBV7-9	many	TRBJ2-7	TGTGCCAGCAGCCCCCGGACGGACACCTACGAGCAGTACTTC	CASSPRTDTYEQYF
.	TRBV28	few	TRBJ1-1	TGTGCCAGCATCCTGGGGGGGACTGAAGCTTTCTTT	CASILGGTEAFF
.	TRBV27	.	TRBJ1-2	TGTGCCAGCAGCGCTCCTTTCGTTGGCTACACCTTC	CASSAPFVGYTF
.	TRBV19	.	TRBJ1-1	TGTGCCAGTAGAAAGGGCTTTGAGGCTTTCTTT	CASRKGFEAFF
.	TRBV5-1	many	TRBJ2-6	TGCGCCAGCAGCCGGGACCAGGGAGGAGGCTCTGGGGCCAACGTCCTGACTTTC	CASSRDQGGGSGANVLTF
.	TRBV6-5	few	TRBJ1-2	TGTGCCAGCAGTTACTCGAATCTGGGGATGGATGGCTACACCTTC	CASSYSNLGMDGYTF
TRBD1	TRBV4-1	many	TRBJ2-1	TGCGCCAGCAGCCAAGAAGGAGACAGGGGGTTCGATGAGCAGTTCTTC	CASSQEGDRGFDEQFF
.	TRBV4-2	many	TRBJ1-2	TGTGCCAGCAGCCCAAGTGGCGGTGGGGCGAGAGGCTACACCTTC	CASSPSGGGARGYTF
.	TRBV6-1	many	TRBJ2-2	TGTGCCAGCAGCCGGCCGGGGGCGTACAGGGAGCTGTTTTTT	CASSRPGAYRELFF
.	TRBV10-3	many	TRBJ2-7	TGTGCCGTCAGTGAGTCGGCAGGAACTTACGAGCAGTACTTC	CAVSESAGTYEQYF
.	TRBV5-1	.	TRBJ2-7	TGCGCCAGCAGCTTGGCCGGGGCAGGGATATACGAGCAGTACTTC	CASSLAGAGIYEQYF
.	TRBV7-8	.	TRBJ2-3	TGTGCCAGCAGCTCAGATCGAAGAGATACGCAGTATTTT	CASSSDRRDTQYF
.	TRBV19	medium-sized	TRBJ1-3	TGTGCCAGTAGTCAACAGGTTGGCTCTGGAAACACCATATATTTT	CASSQQVGSGNTIYF
TRBD1	TRBV20-1	many	TRBJ2-2	TGCAGTGCTAGAGGGACAGGGGGAACCGGGGAGCTGTTTTTT	CSARGTGGTGELFF
.	TRBV11-2	many	TRBJ1-1	TGTGCCAGCAGCTTGGACACTGAAGCTTTCTTT	CASSLDTEAFF
.	TRBV4-2	many	TRBJ1-6	TGTGCCACTAAACAGGGCTCCGTTAATTCACCCCTCCACTTT	CATKQGSVNSPLHF
.	TRBV10-3	medium-sized	TRBJ2-2	TGTGCCATCACTGGGACTGCCCAAGGCGGGGAGCTGTTTTTT	CAITGTAQGGELFF
.	TRBV5-1	many	TRBJ1-5	TGCGCCAGCAGCTTGACAGGAGGAACTGATCAGCCCCAGCATTTT	CASSLTGGTDQPQHF
.	TRBV4-1	.	TRBJ2-7	TGCGCCAGCAGCCAATATAGTAGGCGCGCCTACGAGCAGTACTTC	CASSQYSRRAYEQYF
.	TRBV15	.	TRBJ2-1	TGTGCCACCAGCAGAGATCATGGGCGACGGGAGCACTTCTTC	CATSRDHGRREHFF
.	TRBV20-1	once	TRBJ2-1	TGCAGTGCCCCGACTTGCTCCTACAATGAGCAGTTCTTC	CSAPTCSYNEQFF
TRBD1	TRBV20-1	many	TRBJ2-2	TGCAGTGCAGGACAGGGGGGGACCGGGGAGCTGTTTTTT	CSAGQGGTGELFF
.	TRBV6-1	few	TRBJ1-1	TGTGCCAGCACGTCGAGTTTCGTGGAGTCGGTTGAAGCTTTCTTT	CASTSSFVESVEAFF
.	TRBV4-1	many	TRBJ2-1	TGCGCCAGCAGCCAAGATCAAGGACAGTTGGTCTATGAGCAGTTCTTC	CASSQDQGQLVYEQFF
.	TRBV6-1	few	TRBJ2-5	TGTGCCAGCAGTGAGGCGAAACCGGGTGGCCAAGAGACCCAGTACTTC	CASSEAKPGGQETQYF
.	TRBV30	many	TRBJ2-1	TGTGCCTGGAATAAAGGAGTTGGTGAGCAGTTCTTC	CAWNKGVGEQFF
.	TRBV19	many	TRBJ2-7	TGTGCCAGTAGTATATCTGTGAATACCTACGAGCAGTACTTC	CASSISVNTYEQYF
TRBD1	TRBV6-5	few	TRBJ1-1	TGTGCCAGCAGTTACTCGACCCCAGGGGGTGAAGCTTTCTTT	CASSYSTPGGEAFF
.	TRBV28	few	TRBJ1-2	TGTGCCAGCAAGGAGACACTAAACTATGGCTACACCTTC	CASKETLNYGYTF
.	TRBV6-1	medium-sized	TRBJ2-7	TGTGCCAGCACTTCCCCCGATCTAGTCAAAACCTACGAGCAGTACTTC	CASTSPDLVKTYEQYF
.	TRBV6-2/TRBV6-3	medium-sized	TRBJ2-7	TGTGCCAGCAGAACGCAGCGGGACGAGCAGTACTTC	CASRTQRDEQYF
.	TRBV6-5	.	TRBJ2-5	TGTGCCAGCAGTTACCTGACATACCAAGATACCCAGTACTTC	CASSYLTYQDTQYF
TRBD1	TRBV5-1	.	TRBJ2-2	TGCGTCAGCAGCCGCCTACAGGGGAGTACCGGTGAGCTGTTTTTT	CVSSRLQGSTGELFF
.	TRBV10-1	many	TRBJ2-1	TGCGCCAGCAGTCCCGGGGCCAATGAGCAGTTCTTC	CASSPGANEQFF
.	TRBV11-2	many	TRBJ1-3	TGTGCCAGCAGCCAGGACCACTCTGGAAACACCATATATTTT	CASSQDHSGNTIYF
TRBD2	TRBV10-3	many	TRBJ2-5	TGTGCCATCAGTGAGCCGGGACTAGCGGGGGGGCAAGGGCTTGAGACCCAGTACTTC	CAISEPGLAGGQGLETQYF
.	TRBV5-1	medium-sized	TRBJ1-3	TGCGCCAGCAGCTTGTATCCGGTTAGCTCTGGAAACACCATATATTTT	CASSLYPVSSGNTIYF
.	TRBV12-3/TRBV12-4	many	TRBJ2-4	TGTGCCAGCACACCGGGGGTTATAGCCAAAAACATTCAGTACTTC	CASTPGVIAKNIQYF
TRBD1	TRBV18	many	TRBJ1-1	TGTGCCAGCTCACCGGGACAGGAGAACACTGAAGCTTTCTTT	CASSPGQENTEAFF
.	TRBV6-6	.	TRBJ2-5	TGTGCCAGCAGTTACTCGCAGGACCCAGAGACCCAGTACTTC	CASSYSQDPETQYF
.	TRBV7-2	many	TRBJ1-4	TGCGCCAGCAGCTTAGATTTAGGAACGGATGAAAAACTGTTTTTT	CASSLDLGTDEKLFF
TRBD1	TRBV27	.	TRBJ1-5	TGTGCCAGCAGGGGATTGGACAGGGTTAATCAGCCCCAGCATTTT	CASRGLDRVNQPQHF
TRBD2	TRBV4-1	many	TRBJ2-1	TGCGCCAGCAGCCAATTCGGTAGCGGGGGTAGGGATGAGCAGTTCTTC	CASSQFGSGGRDEQFF
.	TRBV11-2	.	TRBJ2-2	TGTGCCAGCAGCCCAACAGGGAGGGCTTCAACCGGGGAGCTGTTTTTT	CASSPTGRASTGELFF